This TCR beta chain was recorded in a study of T-cell memory formation after mild COVID-19. Across the study: TCR clusters were mostly donor specific. Study outcomes and limitations: While clones contracting from day 15 to 85 were balanced between CD4 and CD8, later expanders leaned CD4+.

This CDR3 spans 13 amino acids. V was cut by 7 bases and J by 0 bases, with 7 bases left in between. Germline CDR1 MNHEY, CDR2 SVGEGT. Each CDR3 protein gets one entry after TCRdb re-called the 5' RACE reads with MiXCR. Here the sample spans about 180,000 distinct CDR3 sequences, around a sixth being singletons. For this clonotype: Its specificity is not known.

The chain couples TRBV6-2 or TRBV6-3 to TRBJ2-1, with D uncertain. Sequencing used PBMCs or a T cell subset sorted from them (not recorded which). This TCR came from a man younger than 35 who had mild COVID-19 (a few samples of this study predate the infection). Cell type and time point are not known. DNA of the CDR3: TGTGCCAGCAAATACGACTCCTACAATGAGCAGTTCTTC. This codes for CASKYDSYNEQFF.